The clone carrying this T cell receptor (beta chain) was detected a few times. The antigen remains undetermined. The data derive from a study of human T cells and chemical hapten exposure. Time point of the sample: pre-sensitization, week 0. The treatment is: therapeutic diphenylcyclopropenone sensitization with weekly scalp DPC. Each CDR3 protein gets one entry after TCRdb re-called the RACE reads with MiXCR. The data show 270,000 or so distinct CDR3 sequences, 7.5% to 9% seen once. General observations from the study: Counts of TCRs expanded at PT1 correlated positively with patch test score.

The source is a man younger than 35 with alopecia areata. Some clones in this sample may be carry-over from other donors' samples. The specimen was whole blood, collected in connection with sensitization to the hapten diphenylcyclopropenone (DPC).

The CDR3 DNA reads TGTGCCAGCAGTTACTCGAACCGAGGGGGGCCTTTCTTGGCTTTCTTT. Protein: CASSYSNRGGPFLAFF. The chain joins TRBV6-5 to TRBJ1-1; a weak D match, TRBD1 (6 bases). Trimming took off 0 bases at V and 11 bases at J, with 22 bases between the two ends. The CDR3 loop spans 16 amino acids. Per the germline V gene, CDR1 is MNHEY and CDR2 is SVGAGI.